The rows below give T cell receptor beta chains drawn from one sample of a study of shared clonotypes between healthy human individuals. Method: immunoSEQ multiplex PCR; TCRdb's copy keeps in-frame clones and lacks some. Among 2 million to 2.5 million clones listed, about 94% were seen once. The sequencing input was naive CD4+ T cells sorted from blood. The receptors shown here come from a man younger than 30 in good health. CDR3s include the opening cysteine and the closing phenylalanine or tryptophan. Fields, in order: D gene, V gene, J gene, clone size, CDR3 DNA, CDR3 protein. The D gene is left open where the match is weak. Not all rows give a size; the values are once, few, many and, for expanded clones, a class.

D: NA; V: TRBV25-1; J: TRBJ2-1; size: NA; DNA: TGTGCCAGCAGTGAATCGGGTGTAGGCAATGAGCAGTTCTTC; CDR3: CASSESGVGNEQFF
D: NA; V: TRBV7-8; J: TRBJ2-6; size: NA; DNA: TGTGCCAGCAGCAGTTCCCAGGGTTTCTCTGGGGCCAACGTCCTGACTTTC; CDR3: CASSSSQGFSGANVLTF
D: NA; V: TRBV5-1; J: TRBJ2-2; size: NA; DNA: TGCGCCAGCAACGAAGGGGCCGGCACCGGGGAGCTGTTTTTT; CDR3: CASNEGAGTGELFF
D: TRBD1; V: TRBV18; J: TRBJ2-7; size: NA; DNA: TGTGCCAGCTCACCGAAGGGACAGGGGGACGGAGGCGAGCAGTACTTC; CDR3: CASSPKGQGDGGEQYF
D: NA; V: TRBV9; J: TRBJ2-1; size: NA; DNA: TGTGCCAGCAGCGTAGGAAATAACAATGAGCAGTTCTTC; CDR3: CASSVGNNNEQFF
D: TRBD1; V: TRBV28; J: TRBJ2-7; size: NA; DNA: TGTGCCAGCAGTTTACGGACAGGGGGGCAAGGCGAGCAGTACTTC; CDR3: CASSLRTGGQGEQYF
D: NA; V: TRBV29-1; J: TRBJ2-5; size: NA; DNA: TGCAGCGTTGAGGACGTGGGGCGGCAAGAGACCCAGTACTTC; CDR3: CSVEDVGRQETQYF
D: TRBD1; V: TRBV6-4; J: TRBJ2-5; size: NA; DNA: TGTGCCGGCAGTGAGGGGACAGGGGGCGTGGAGACCCAGTACTTC; CDR3: CAGSEGTGGVETQYF
D: NA; V: TRBV25-1; J: TRBJ1-3; size: NA; DNA: TGTGCCAGCAGTGAATCATCGGCCGGAAACACCATATATTTT; CDR3: CASSESSAGNTIYF
D: TRBD1; V: TRBV15; J: TRBJ1-2; size: once; DNA: TGTGCCACCAGCAGAGGGACAGGACACCTGAGGGGCTACACCTTC; CDR3: CATSRGTGHLRGYTF
D: NA; V: TRBV5-1; J: TRBJ2-7; size: once; DNA: TGCGCCAGCAGCTTGGAGGGACAAGGGATTGAGCAGTACTTC; CDR3: CASSLEGQGIEQYF
D: TRBD2; V: TRBV11-2; J: TRBJ2-1; size: NA; DNA: TGTGCCAGCAGCTTAGATTGGACTAGCATTCGCTACAATGAGCAGTTCTTC; CDR3: CASSLDWTSIRYNEQFF
D: NA; V: TRBV7-4; J: TRBJ2-7; size: NA; DNA: TGTGCCAGCAGCTTTCGCACAGGGCTCTATATCTACGAGCAGTACTTC; CDR3: CASSFRTGLYIYEQYF
D: TRBD1; V: TRBV6-1; J: TRBJ2-7; size: NA; DNA: TGTGCCAGCAGTGAAAACAGGGGCTACGAGCAGTACTTC; CDR3: CASSENRGYEQYF
D: TRBD1; V: TRBV4-1; J: TRBJ1-1; size: NA; DNA: TGCGCCAGCAGCCAAGGGGACAGGGGGAACACTGAAGCTTTCTTT; CDR3: CASSQGDRGNTEAFF
D: TRBD1; V: TRBV9; J: TRBJ2-1; size: once; DNA: TGTGCCAGCAGCGCCCCAGGGGGCTCCTACAATGAGCAGTTCTTC; CDR3: CASSAPGGSYNEQFF
D: NA; V: TRBV6-5; J: TRBJ1-6; size: NA; DNA: TGTGCCAGCAGTTACAGGGGCAGGGCGGGTTCACCCCTCCACTTT; CDR3: CASSYRGRAGSPLHF
D: NA; V: TRBV30; J: TRBJ2-1; size: NA; DNA: TGTGCCTGGAAGGGGAACAGAAAGTCCTACAATGAGCAGTTCTTC; CDR3: CAWKGNRKSYNEQFF
D: TRBD1; V: TRBV5-4; J: TRBJ1-2; size: NA; DNA: TGTGCCAGCAGCTTTTTCGGACAGGGTTCGGGTGGCTACACCTTC; CDR3: CASSFFGQGSGGYTF
D: NA; V: TRBV28; J: TRBJ1-1; size: NA; DNA: TGTGCCAGCATAGTCGAACAAGGGAACACTGAAGCTTTCTTT; CDR3: CASIVEQGNTEAFF
D: NA; V: TRBV19; J: TRBJ1-5; size: NA; DNA: TGTGCCAGTAGTATCGGTTGGAATAGCAATCAGCCCCAGCATTTT; CDR3: CASSIGWNSNQPQHF
D: NA; V: TRBV7-3; J: TRBJ2-7; size: NA; DNA: TGTGCCAGCAGCTTAGAAGGGGGTCCCTACGAGCAGTACTTC; CDR3: CASSLEGGPYEQYF
D: TRBD2; V: TRBV9; J: TRBJ2-1; size: NA; DNA: TGTGCCAGCACCGAGCGGGAGGGAACCTACAATGAGCAGTTCTTC; CDR3: CASTEREGTYNEQFF
D: NA; V: TRBV6-5; J: TRBJ2-3; size: NA; DNA: TGTGCCAGTTCTTGGACCTCCACAGATACGCAGTATTTT; CDR3: CASSWTSTDTQYF
D: NA; V: TRBV7-2; J: TRBJ2-7; size: NA; DNA: TGTGCCAGCAGCTTAGCGAGATCCTACGAGCAGTACTTC; CDR3: CASSLARSYEQYF
D: NA; V: TRBV7-9; J: TRBJ2-6; size: NA; DNA: TGTGCCAGCAGCTTAGCGATAAGTGGCTCTGGGGCCAACGTCCTGACTTTC; CDR3: CASSLAISGSGANVLTF
D: TRBD2; V: TRBV5-1; J: TRBJ2-1; size: once; DNA: TGCGCCAGAACGGGAGGGAGCTCCTACAATGAGCAGTTCTTC; CDR3: CARTGGSSYNEQFF
D: TRBD1; V: TRBV11-2; J: TRBJ2-2; size: NA; DNA: TGTGCCAGCAGGAACAGGGGACGAGTCGACACCGGGGAGCTGTTTTTT; CDR3: CASRNRGRVDTGELFF
D: NA; V: TRBV6-6; J: TRBJ1-6; size: once; DNA: TGTGCCAGCAGACCTGGTGCCGAGGCCAATTCACCCCTCCACTTT; CDR3: CASRPGAEANSPLHF
D: TRBD2; V: TRBV9; J: TRBJ2-1; size: NA; DNA: TGTGCCAGCAGCGGCCGACTAGCGGGAGAGAATGAGCAGTTCTTC; CDR3: CASSGRLAGENEQFF
D: TRBD1; V: TRBV19; J: TRBJ1-1; size: NA; DNA: TGTGCCAGTAGTCCCGGAAACAGGGGAACTGAAGCTTTCTTT; CDR3: CASSPGNRGTEAFF
D: TRBD2; V: TRBV5-1; J: TRBJ2-1; size: NA; DNA: TGCGCCAGCAGCTTGACAGCGGGAGCGGTATCCTACAATGAGCAGTTCTTC; CDR3: CASSLTAGAVSYNEQFF
D: NA; V: TRBV5-6; J: TRBJ2-7; size: NA; DNA: TGTGCCAGCACCAGGAGCGAGCAGTACTTC; CDR3: CASTRSEQYF
D: TRBD2; V: TRBV7-8; J: TRBJ2-7; size: NA; DNA: TGTGCCAGCAGCTTAGCGAGCGGGGGTACCTACGAGCAGTACTTC; CDR3: CASSLASGGTYEQYF
D: TRBD2; V: TRBV7-3; J: TRBJ2-1; size: NA; DNA: TGTGCCAGCAGCCCCCGGGAGGGCCTCTCCTACAATGAGCAGTTCTTC; CDR3: CASSPREGLSYNEQFF
D: NA; V: TRBV5-4; J: TRBJ2-2; size: once; DNA: TGTGCCAGCAGCCGGAAGGAACAGGCTTTTAACACCGGGGAGCTGTTTTTT; CDR3: CASSRKEQAFNTGELFF
D: NA; V: TRBV5-4; J: TRBJ2-7; size: NA; DNA: TGTGCCAGCAGCCACACAGACATCTCCTACGAGCAGTACTTC; CDR3: CASSHTDISYEQYF
D: TRBD2; V: TRBV14; J: TRBJ2-5; size: NA; DNA: TGTGCCAGCAGCCAAGGGTCGGGACTAGCAGAAGAGACCCAGTACTTC; CDR3: CASSQGSGLAEETQYF
D: TRBD1; V: TRBV7-2; J: TRBJ1-1; size: NA; DNA: TGTGCCAGCAAGAAAGGGGCAGGGGGCGCTGAGACTGAAGCTTTCTTT; CDR3: CASKKGAGGAETEAFF
D: NA; V: TRBV7-9; J: TRBJ1-5; size: NA; DNA: TGTGCCAGCAGCCCTGGGCAGCGAGCGGGGAATGGTAGCAATCAGCCCCAGCATTTT; CDR3: CASSPGQRAGNGSNQPQHF
D: NA; V: TRBV29-1; J: TRBJ2-5; size: NA; DNA: TGCAGCGTTGTAGGACAGAAGCAAGAGACCCAGTACTTC; CDR3: CSVVGQKQETQYF
D: TRBD2; V: TRBV16; J: TRBJ2-7; size: once; DNA: TGTGCCAGCAGCCAGCCGACTAGCGGAACCCCCTACGAGCAGTACTTC; CDR3: CASSQPTSGTPYEQYF
D: TRBD1; V: TRBV5-1; J: TRBJ2-7; size: NA; DNA: TGCGCCAGCAGCGTCCAGGGGGCCTACGAGCAGTACTTC; CDR3: CASSVQGAYEQYF
D: TRBD2; V: TRBV7-6; J: TRBJ2-5; size: NA; DNA: TGTGCCAGCAGCCATGGGGCTAGCGGGCAAGAGACCCAGTACTTC; CDR3: CASSHGASGQETQYF
D: NA; V: TRBV5-5; J: TRBJ2-3; size: NA; DNA: TGTGCCAGCAGCGGGGAGGCGTTCGGCACAGATACGCAGTATTTT; CDR3: CASSGEAFGTDTQYF
D: NA; V: TRBV11-2; J: TRBJ2-5; size: NA; DNA: TGTGCCAGCAGCTTAAGGCGACAGGGAGGAGAGACCCAGTACTTC; CDR3: CASSLRRQGGETQYF
D: NA; V: TRBV20-1; J: TRBJ2-1; size: NA; DNA: TGCAGTGCTAGGAGGTCTCAGTTCTTC; CDR3: CSARRSQFF
D: TRBD2; V: TRBV5-1; J: TRBJ2-4; size: NA; DNA: TGCGCCAGCAGCTTGGCGGGAGGGACCAAAAACATTCAGTACTTC; CDR3: CASSLAGGTKNIQYF
D: NA; V: TRBV10-3; J: TRBJ1-1; size: NA; DNA: TGTGCCATCACCGACAGTCCGAACACTGAAGCTTTCTTT; CDR3: CAITDSPNTEAFF
D: NA; V: TRBV6-5; J: TRBJ1-2; size: NA; DNA: TGTGCCAGCAGTTACTCGGGACTGTCTATTGGCTACACCTTC; CDR3: CASSYSGLSIGYTF
D: NA; V: TRBV5-1; J: TRBJ2-5; size: NA; DNA: TGCGCCAGCAGCCCCGCCAGGTTGAGTGAGACCCAGTACTTC; CDR3: CASSPARLSETQYF
D: NA; V: TRBV23-1; J: TRBJ2-5; size: NA; DNA: TGCGCCAGCCCGGGGGACGGGGGAGCTCAAGAGACCCAGTACTTC; CDR3: CASPGDGGAQETQYF
D: NA; V: TRBV5-1; J: TRBJ2-1; size: NA; DNA: TGCGCCAGCAGCTTGGCGGGGGACTACAATGAGCAGTTCTTC; CDR3: CASSLAGDYNEQFF
D: NA; V: TRBV20-1; J: TRBJ2-7; size: NA; DNA: TGCAGTGCCCCGGAGCACTACGAGCAGTACTTC; CDR3: CSAPEHYEQYF
D: TRBD1; V: TRBV19; J: TRBJ1-2; size: few; DNA: TGTGCCAGTAGTATCGACAGGGGGCCAGATGGCTACACCTTC; CDR3: CASSIDRGPDGYTF